These T cell receptor beta chains were read from a single sample in a study of T cells in Graves' hyperthyroidism and ophthalmopathy. TCRdb re-derived calls from the multiplex PCR reads in MiXCR, one entry per CDR3 protein. Of more than 500,000 distinct CDR3 sequences listed, 15% to 20% are singletons. Sequencing was carried out using blood. The receptors here all came from a woman in her 30s with Graves' hyperthyroidism. Both conserved end residues are part of each CDR3. D genes are given only for firm matches. Not every row has a clone size; where given, it reads once, few, many or a size class.

cdr3_nt cdr3_aa j_call cdr3_length v_call d_call clone_size
TGTGCCAGCAGTCCCGACAGGGCAAGGCTGTTCTTT CASSPDRARLFF TRBJ1-1 12 TRBV12-3/TRBV12-4 TRBD1 many
TGTGCCAGCAGCTTAGCATCTGGTGAGCCCCAGCATTTT CASSLASGEPQHF TRBJ1-5 13 TRBV7-8 - few
TGTGCCATCACATCCGGGACAGTTAGGGAGACCCAGTACTTC CAITSGTVRETQYF TRBJ2-5 14 TRBV2 TRBD1 many
TGTGCCAGCAGCTTGGAGCCAGGGTGGGATACGCAGTATTTT CASSLEPGWDTQYF TRBJ2-3 14 TRBV5-4 - few
TGTGCCAGCAGTTTTGACAGGAGTCCTTTCGAATCTGGCTACACCTTC CASSFDRSPFESGYTF TRBJ1-2 16 TRBV27 - -
TGTGCCAGCAGCCAAGGGGACAGGGGCAATGAGCAGTTCTTC CASSQGDRGNEQFF TRBJ2-1 14 TRBV3-1 TRBD1 many
TGTGCCAGCAGTTTGGGTGGTAGCGGGAGGGCCGGCGAGCAGTTCTTC CASSLGGSGRAGEQFF TRBJ2-1 16 TRBV28 TRBD2 many
TGTGCCAGCAGCTTCACAGGGGAGGGCGGGGAGCTGTTTTTT CASSFTGEGGELFF TRBJ2-2 14 TRBV12-3/TRBV12-4 - many
TGTGCCAGCAGTTTAACTAGCTCGAGGGGAGCAGATACGCAGTATTTT CASSLTSSRGADTQYF TRBJ2-3 16 TRBV28 - many
TGCAGTGCTATAAGCGGGGTCCTCTACAATGAGCAGTTCTTC CSAISGVLYNEQFF TRBJ2-1 14 TRBV20-1 TRBD2 many
TGCGCCAGCAGCCACGCACAGGGAACTGAAGCTTTCTTT CASSHAQGTEAFF TRBJ1-1 13 TRBV4-1 - few
TGTGCCAGCAGCTCCCTTTTTGGCGGGACCCAGTACTTC CASSSLFGGTQYF TRBJ2-5 13 TRBV7-2 - many
TGTGCCAGCAGCCCCCCCGCCCAGCGGGATGGGGTTAGCACAGATACGCAGTATTTT CASSPPAQRDGVSTDTQYF TRBJ2-3 19 TRBV7-2 TRBD2 -
TGTGCCAGCAGTACCACGGCCTTTGACAGGGGGAACGGCACGCCCCAGTACTTC CASSTTAFDRGNGTPQYF TRBJ2-5 18 TRBV28 TRBD1 -
TGTGCCAGCATGCGGCCGGGGACTAGAAACGAGCAGTACTTC CASMRPGTRNEQYF TRBJ2-7 14 TRBV7-9 TRBD2 -
TGTGCCAGCAGTTTATTGGCGGAGACCGAGACTATTTACAATGAGCAGTTCTTC CASSLLAETETIYNEQFF TRBJ2-1 18 TRBV28 - -
TGTGCCAGTAGTATCCTCGTCCACAATGAGCAGTTCTTC CASSILVHNEQFF TRBJ2-1 13 TRBV19 - few
TGCGCCAGCAGCCCCCGGTTCCTTTACAATGAGCAGTTCTTC CASSPRFLYNEQFF TRBJ2-1 14 TRBV5-1 - many
TGTGCCAGCAGCACCCTACCGGGTTCCAAGTATGGCTACACCTTC CASSTLPGSKYGYTF TRBJ1-2 15 TRBV28 - many
TGCAGCGCGGAGGGGCAAGAGACCCAGTACTTC CSAEGQETQYF TRBJ2-5 11 TRBV29-1 - -
TGTGCCAGCAGTTATCATGGGGGCAACACTGAAGCTTTCTTT CASSYHGGNTEAFF TRBJ1-1 14 TRBV6-2/TRBV6-3 - many
TGCAGTGCTAGAGATCCGTTAGCGGGAGACGGCGGGGAGCTGTTTTTT CSARDPLAGDGGELFF TRBJ2-2 16 TRBV20-1 TRBD2 -
TGTGCCAGCAGTTTGGGCCGGTTGGGGAGCCAGCCCCAGCATTTT CASSLGRLGSQPQHF TRBJ1-5 15 TRBV12-3/TRBV12-4 - -
TGTGCCACCAGCAGAGGGGGGACCCAGAAGCAGTACTTC CATSRGGTQKQYF TRBJ2-7 13 TRBV15 - many
TGTGCCAGCAGGGGACTAGCGGGAAGAAATGAGCAGTTCTTC CASRGLAGRNEQFF TRBJ2-1 14 TRBV2 TRBD2 -
TGCGCCAGCAGCTTGGACGGACATAGCAATCAGCCCCAGCATTTT CASSLDGHSNQPQHF TRBJ1-5 15 TRBV5-1 - few
TGTGCCAGCAGTTACCTACTAGTGGTTGAGCAGTTCTTC CASSYLLVVEQFF TRBJ2-1 13 TRBV6-2/TRBV6-3 - -
TGTGCCAGCAGCTTAGATTTGGGTGCCTCCTACGAGCAGTACTTC CASSLDLGASYEQYF TRBJ2-7 15 TRBV7-8 - many
TGTGCCAGCAGCCACGGGGGCGGAGGATACTACGAGCAGTACTTC CASSHGGGGYYEQYF TRBJ2-7 15 TRBV7-3 - many
TGTGCCAGCAGCCCCGAACGAGCGGGAGGGATGGAGACCCAGTACTTC CASSPERAGGMETQYF TRBJ2-5 16 TRBV3-1 TRBD2 many
TGTGCCAGCAGCCACGGGGACCTACTCCTGACAGATACGCAGTATTTT CASSHGDLLLTDTQYF TRBJ2-3 16 TRBV3-1 - many
TGCAGTGCTAGTGGCTGGCGCACAGATACGCAGTATTTT CSASGWRTDTQYF TRBJ2-3 13 TRBV20-1 - many
TGTGCCAGCTCACCACTAGCGGAGGGACAAGAGACCCAGTACTTC CASSPLAEGQETQYF TRBJ2-5 15 TRBV18 - many
TGTGCCAGCAGTTTGTGGAAATCCTACGAGCAGTACTTC CASSLWKSYEQYF TRBJ2-7 13 TRBV12-3/TRBV12-4 - many
TGTGCCTGGAGTGTCGGGTCTCAGAATGAAAAACTGTTTTTT CAWSVGSQNEKLFF TRBJ1-4 14 TRBV30 - many
TGCGCCAGCAGCCTGGGGACAGGGGGCGTCTCGAACATTCAGTACTTC CASSLGTGGVSNIQYF TRBJ2-4 16 TRBV5-1 TRBD1 -
TGTGCCAGCAGAGGCTTTAGACAGGGTACCTACAATGAGCAGTTCTTC CASRGFRQGTYNEQFF TRBJ2-1 16 TRBV2 TRBD1 many
TGTGCCAGCAAATCCCCCGGGTCCTCCTACGAGCAGTACTTC CASKSPGSSYEQYF TRBJ2-7 14 TRBV28 - many
TGTGCCAGCAGCTCCCGGGACCGCGGCACCATATATTTT CASSSRDRGTIYF TRBJ1-3 13 TRBV7-9 - -
TGCAGTGCTAACGGCGGGAGAAGAATACGAGCCTACAATGAGCAGTTCTTC CSANGGRRIRAYNEQFF TRBJ2-1 17 TRBV20-1 TRBD2 few
TGCAGCGTTGGCGTCTCCTGGGGGGACAATGAGCAGTTCTTC CSVGVSWGDNEQFF TRBJ2-1 14 TRBV29-1 - many
TGCGCCAGCAGCCGAGACAACACTGAAGCTTTCTTT CASSRDNTEAFF TRBJ1-1 12 TRBV4-1 - -
TGTGCCAGCAGCTTTGGGTATTATTCCGGGAGCGAGCAGTACTTC CASSFGYYSGSEQYF TRBJ2-7 15 TRBV11-2 - many
TGCGCCAGCAGCTTGGGGACGGTCTATTCACCCCTCCACTTT CASSLGTVYSPLHF TRBJ1-6 14 TRBV5-1 - few
TGCAGTGCTAGAGACACGGGGAACACCGGGGAGCTGTTTTTT CSARDTGNTGELFF TRBJ2-2 14 TRBV20-1 - many
TGTGCCAGCAGTTACGGGATCAATGAAAAACTGTTTTTT CASSYGINEKLFF TRBJ1-4 13 TRBV6-5 - few
TGTGCCAGCAGCGCGAGCGGGGGGGACCTAGCTGAAGCTTTCTTT CASSASGGDLAEAFF TRBJ1-1 15 TRBV9 - -
TGTGCCAGCACGGGTTCCGGGAGGGATTTAGATGAGCAGTTCTTC CASTGSGRDLDEQFF TRBJ2-1 15 TRBV6-1 TRBD2 few
TGCAGTGCCGGGACTAGCGGGAGGTGGGAGCAGTTCTTC CSAGTSGRWEQFF TRBJ2-1 13 TRBV20-1 TRBD2 -
TGTGCCAGCAGTTACGGACGGACTACCTACAATGAGCAGTTCTTC CASSYGRTTYNEQFF TRBJ2-1 15 TRBV6-5 - few
TGTGCCAGCAGTTTGAGCGGGACGAAATACGAGCAGTACTTC CASSLSGTKYEQYF TRBJ2-7 14 TRBV27 TRBD2 many
TGTGCCAGCAGCTTAGGACGCCGGGACCAACGATCCCAAACTTCCTACGAGCAGTACTTC CASSLGRRDQRSQTSYEQYF TRBJ2-7 20 TRBV7-2 - -
TGTGCCAGCAGTGATCCCACAGGGTTACACATTCAGTACTTC CASSDPTGLHIQYF TRBJ2-4 14 TRBV6-1 - few
TGCGCCAGCAGCTTGTATCTAGCGGGAGGCCCCGCCGGGGAGCTGTTTTTT CASSLYLAGGPAGELFF TRBJ2-2 17 TRBV5-1 TRBD2 few
TGTGCCAGCAGCACCCAGACTAGCGGGAGGGACGAGCAGTACTTC CASSTQTSGRDEQYF TRBJ2-7 15 TRBV9 TRBD2 -
TGTGCCAGTAGTACGCCGGGGACAGATCAGCACGAGCAGTACTTC CASSTPGTDQHEQYF TRBJ2-7 15 TRBV19 TRBD1 -
TGCAGTGCTAGAGATCTTATCTCCGGGACAGGGGTGGAGTACGAGCAGTACTTC CSARDLISGTGVEYEQYF TRBJ2-7 18 TRBV20-1 TRBD1 -
TGTGCCAGCAGCTCCCCCGTGACTCACAATGAGCAGTTCTTC CASSSPVTHNEQFF TRBJ2-1 14 TRBV11-2 - few